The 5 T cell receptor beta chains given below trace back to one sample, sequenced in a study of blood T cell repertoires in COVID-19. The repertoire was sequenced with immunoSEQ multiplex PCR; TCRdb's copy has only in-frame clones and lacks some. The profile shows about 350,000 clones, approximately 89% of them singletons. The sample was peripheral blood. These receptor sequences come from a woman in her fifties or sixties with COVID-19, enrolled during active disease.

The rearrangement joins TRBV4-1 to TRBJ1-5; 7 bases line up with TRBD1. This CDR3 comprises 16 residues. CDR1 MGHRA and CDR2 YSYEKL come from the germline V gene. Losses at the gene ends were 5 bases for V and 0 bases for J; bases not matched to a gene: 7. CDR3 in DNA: TGCGCCAGCAGCACTCAGGGGGGCGATAGCAATCAGCCCCAGCATTTT. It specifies CASSTQGGDSNQPQHF.

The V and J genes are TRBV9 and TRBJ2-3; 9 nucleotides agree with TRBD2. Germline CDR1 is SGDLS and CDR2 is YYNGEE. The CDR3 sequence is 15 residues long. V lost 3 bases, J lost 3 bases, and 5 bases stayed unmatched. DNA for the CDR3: TGTGCCAGCAGCGCAGCGGGGGGTTGGACAGATACGCAGTATTTT. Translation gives CASSAAGGWTDTQYF. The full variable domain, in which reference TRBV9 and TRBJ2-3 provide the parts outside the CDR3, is DSGVTQTPKHLITATGQRVTLRCSPRSGDLSVYWYQQSLDQGLQFLIQYYNGEERAKGNILERFSAQQFPDLHSELNLSSLELGDSALYFCASSAAGGWTDTQYFGPGTRLTVL.

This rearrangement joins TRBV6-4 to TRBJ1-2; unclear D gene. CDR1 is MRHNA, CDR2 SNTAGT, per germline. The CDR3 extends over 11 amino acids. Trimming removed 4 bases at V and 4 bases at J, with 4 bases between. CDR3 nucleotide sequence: TGTGCCAGCAGTGGAGGCTATGGCTACACCTTC. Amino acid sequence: CASSGGYGYTF.

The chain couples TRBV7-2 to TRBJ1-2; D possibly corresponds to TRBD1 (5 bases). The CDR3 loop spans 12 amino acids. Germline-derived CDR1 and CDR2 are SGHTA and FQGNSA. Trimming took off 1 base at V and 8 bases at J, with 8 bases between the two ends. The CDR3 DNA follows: TGTGCCAGCAGCTTAGATCGGGGGGGCTACACCTTC. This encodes CASSLDRGGYTF.

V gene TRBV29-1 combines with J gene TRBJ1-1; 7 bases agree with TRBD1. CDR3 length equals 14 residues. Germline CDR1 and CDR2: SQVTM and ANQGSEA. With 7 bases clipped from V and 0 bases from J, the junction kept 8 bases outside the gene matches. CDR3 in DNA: TGCAGCGCTACTTACAGGGGACTGAACACTGAAGCTTTCTTT. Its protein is CSATYRGLNTEAFF.